One sample yielded the 4 T cell receptor beta chains listed below, sequenced in a study of T cells in Graves' hyperthyroidism and ophthalmopathy. RNA transcripts served as the template for amplifying TCR beta CDR3 regions. A set of HTBI primers served as the primers for a first-round RT-PCR of the TCR CDR3. TCRdb reanalysed the multiplex PCR reads using MiXCR and keeps one entry per CDR3 protein. The sample holds 650,000 to 850,000 distinct CDR3 sequences; roughly 20% are singletons and the top ten take around 15%. Material for sequencing was blood. These receptors all come from a woman aged 45-65 years with Graves' hyperthyroidism that later progressed to Graves' ophthalmopathy.

This clonotype has just a few counts. The rearrangement links TRBV5-8 to TRBJ1-5; TRBD1 is a possible D gene (5 bases). V was shortened by 3 bases and J by 0 bases, with 13 bases between the two germline ends. The CDR3 spans 16 residues. Germline V lookup: CDR1 SGHTS, CDR2 YDEGEE. DNA for the CDR3: TGTGCCAGCAGCTGGGGGGGTAGACATAGCAATCAGCCCCAGCATTTT. Translated, it gives CASSWGGRHSNQPQHF.

Of note for this clonotype: The CDR3 ends on some other residue instead of the conserved phenylalanine or tryptophan, so this is likely a read error. This chain links TRBV12-5 with TRBJ2-5, with 8 bases matching TRBD1. From germline, CDR1 is LGHNT and CDR2 FRNRAP. The CDR3 loop spans 14 amino acids. V shed 2 bases and J 5 bases; nucleotides not matched to a gene: 4. The CDR3 sequence: CASGLLDRAETQYL. The CDR3 nucleotides read TGTGCTAGTGGTTTGTTGGACAGGGCGGAGACCCAGTACCTC.

The chain employs TRBV29-1 and TRBJ1-5; D remains ambiguous. Trimming took off 2 bases at V and 5 bases at J, with 10 bases between the two ends. Germline V gives CDR1 SQVTM, CDR2 ANQGSEA. The CDR3 contains 13 residues. CDR3 sequence (DNA): TGCAGCGTTGAATTCGGGGAGGATCAGCCCCAGCATTTT. This gives the protein CSVEFGEDQPQHF.

This clonotype was counted ten times or more. The chain couples TRBV30 to TRBJ2-7; D possibly corresponds to TRBD2 (5 bases). The CDR3 sequence is 14 residues long. V was pared by 2 bases and J by 6 bases, with 17 bases between. Germline assignment: CDR1 GTSNPN and CDR2 SVGIG (reference sequence). DNA for the CDR3: TGTGCCTGGAGTCGGGGTGAGGTAGGGCGCGAGCAGTACTTC. Its protein product is CAWSRGEVGREQYF.